A selection of T cell receptor beta chains follows, all from one sample in a study of technical replicates of blood from a few donors. The method was immunoSEQ multiplex PCR; TCRdb's version includes in-frame clones alone and lacks a portion of them. The data contain around 80,000 clones, about 89% of them singletons. The sequencing sample was made of T cells isolated from PBMCs. Source of these receptors: a human donor in good health. The CDR3 runs from the conserved cysteine through the conserved F or W. Fields, in order: V gene, D gene, J gene, CDR3 protein, CDR3 DNA. A D gene is named only where the DNA matches it firmly.

TRBV19	-	TRBJ1-1	CASNRNTEAFF	TGTGCCAGTAACAGGAACACTGAAGCTTTCTTT
TRBV11-3	TRBD1	TRBJ1-1	CASSRTGGDSEAFF	TGTGCCAGCAGCCGGACAGGGGGCGACTCTGAAGCTTTCTTT
TRBV4-2	-	TRBJ2-1	CASSRDGTLNNEQFF	TGTGCCAGCAGCCGGGACGGGACACTCAACAATGAGCAGTTCTTC
TRBV28	TRBD2	TRBJ2-7	CASSLGRELDEQYF	TGTGCCAGCAGTTTAGGGCGGGAGCTCGACGAGCAGTACTTC
TRBV10-3	-	TRBJ2-7	CAISESRSSYEQYF	TGTGCCATCAGTGAGTCGCGGTCCTCCTACGAGCAGTACTTC
TRBV6-5	-	TRBJ2-3	CASSYIADTDTQYF	TGTGCCAGCAGTTACATAGCGGACACAGATACGCAGTATTTT
TRBV19	TRBD2	TRBJ2-5	CASSIILAVSAETQYF	TGTGCCAGTAGTATAATACTAGCGGTCTCCGCTGAGACCCAGTACTTC
TRBV7-3	-	TRBJ1-1	CASSMTGAYTEAFF	TGTGCCAGCAGCATGACGGGAGCCTACACTGAAGCTTTCTTT
TRBV2	TRBD1	TRBJ2-7	CASSARGYEQYF	TGTGCCAGCTCGGCCAGGGGGTACGAGCAGTACTTC
TRBV25-1	TRBD1	TRBJ2-7	CASQTGGNEQYF	TGTGCCAGCCAGACAGGGGGCAACGAGCAGTACTTC
TRBV9	-	TRBJ1-2	CASSVGGGSYGYTF	TGTGCCAGCAGCGTAGGAGGGGGAAGCTATGGCTACACCTTC
TRBV19	TRBD1	TRBJ1-1	CASSTGTGWNTEAFF	TGTGCCAGTAGTACGGGGACAGGGTGGAACACTGAAGCTTTCTTT
TRBV6-5	TRBD1	TRBJ1-2	CASSYVTGEFSGYTF	TGTGCCAGCAGTTACGTGACAGGGGAATTTTCGGGCTACACCTTC
TRBV27	-	TRBJ1-5	CASSFSRNSNQPQHF	TGTGCCAGCAGTTTTTCCAGAAATAGCAATCAGCCCCAGCATTTT
TRBV7-8	-	TRBJ2-7	CASSPNMDEQYF	TGTGCCAGCAGCCCGAACATGGACGAGCAGTACTTC